This record concerns one TCR beta chain sequence. This sample stems from a study of blood T cell repertoires in COVID-19. On the study more broadly: COVID-19 samples from acute and convalescent phases originated in the United States, Italy and Spain. PBMCs, B-cell-depleted T cells, or T cells were the source of the cDNA or gDNA that made up the material.

This CDR3 has 13 amino acids. V lost 0 bases and J lost 5, with 7 bases in between. Germline V gene lookup returns CDR1 MNHEY and CDR2 SMNVEV (reference sequence). In the original processing: Using reference gene primer amplification, nucleated cell counts were estimated. TCRdb keeps only in-frame clones here, not all; method: immunoSEQ multiplex PCR. For V, J and clone size, that table is used; D and trimming come from the DNA. Of some 260,000 clones in the sample, roughly 84% were seen once. The sequence derives from a woman in her late teens or twenties with acute or convalescent COVID-19. The specimen was peripheral blood. This rearrangement joins TRBV27 to TRBJ2-5; D remains unclear. Written as DNA, the CDR3 is TGTGCCAGCAGTTTATCGTACACGGAGACCCAGTACTTC. This translates into CASSLSYTETQYF.